The 32 T cell receptor beta chains listed next were all sequenced from one sample in a study of blood T cell repertoires in COVID-19 (dated by TCRdb to between 2020 and 2021). Library preparation used the immunoSEQ multiplex PCR assay. Here the immuneACCESS table is served through TCRdb, limited to in-frame sequences with V and J called. Missing clones are a known gap in these copies; in checked studies unresolved V genes cover under half, and the rest lacks a known reason. This sample is represented by about 440,000 clones; 70% to 90% of them were singletons. The ten top clones hold almost 2% of the sample. The sample taken for sequencing was PBMCs or T cells enriched from blood (not recorded which). All receptors come from a woman aged 18-29 years with acute COVID-19.

The CDR3 region is CASSGGLAVYNEQFF. DNA of the CDR3: TGTGCCAGCAGTGGGGGACTAGCAGTTTACAATGAGCAGTTCTTC. The V and J genes are TRBV28 and TRBJ2-1; TRBD2 agrees at 9 bases. Trimming at V came to 5 bases and at J to 4 bases, leaving 6 bases not matched to a gene. This CDR3 spans 15 amino acids. Germline V gives CDR1 MDHEN, CDR2 SYDVKM.

This clone was found a few times. The genes are TRBV12-3 or TRBV12-4 and TRBJ1-5, with D unclear. This CDR3 is 12 amino acids long. The V end was cut by 6 bases, the J end by 7 bases, with 10 bases between. The CDR3 protein is CASRDGEQPQHF. DNA for the CDR3: TGTGCCAGCAGGGACGGGGAACAGCCCCAGCATTTT.

V is TRBV28 and J is TRBJ2-1; TRBD2 might be the D (6 bases). This CDR3 is 16 amino acids long. Germline V gene lookup returns CDR1 MDHEN and CDR2 SYDVKM. The V and J ends lost 2 bases and 1 base respectively, with 12 bases between them. The CDR3 bases are TGTGCCAGCAGTTTAATCGGCGGGATTTCCTACAATGAGCAGTTCTTC. Protein product: CASSLIGGISYNEQFF. The full variable domain, its missing parts supplied by reference TRBV28 and TRBJ2-1, is DVKVTQSSRYLVKRTGEKVFLECVQDMDHENMFWYRQDPGLGLRLIYFSYDVKMKEKGDIPEGYSVSREKKERFSLILESASTNQTSMYLCASSLIGGISYNEQFFGPGTRLTVL.

CDR3 DNA: TGTGCCACCAGTGAATCATTGACCGGGGAGCAGTTCTTC. This codes for CATSESLTGEQFF. J is TRBJ2-1 and V is TRBV24-1; D is unclear. Germline CDR1 and CDR2: KGHDR and SFDVKD. The CDR3 loop spans 13 amino acids. Trimming removed 4 bases from V and 10 bases from J, with 13 bases in between.

This chain uses TRBV29-1 with TRBJ2-1; 7 bases are a match to TRBD1. This CDR3 comprises 11 residues. CDR1 is SQVTM, CDR2 ANQGSEA, per germline. J gave up 7 bases and V 3 bases, and 0 bases lay outside the gene matches. The chain's CDR3 is CSVDRGNEQFF. The CDR3 DNA is TGCAGCGTTGACAGGGGGAATGAGCAGTTCTTC.

This chain uses TRBV5-1 with TRBJ2-5; no definite D call. CDR1 and CDR2 (germline): SGHRS, YFSETQ. V was shortened by 1 base and J by 6 bases, with 13 bases between the two germline ends. CDR3 size: 14 residues. CDR3 protein: CASSLSRGTQTQYF. CDR3 sequence (DNA): TGCGCCAGCAGCTTGAGTAGAGGCACGCAGACCCAGTACTTC.

The chain links TRBV6-1 to TRBJ1-2, with no clear D. Germline lookup yields CDR1 MNHNS and CDR2 SASEGT. V gave up 4 bases and J gave up 4 bases, with 22 bases separating them. The CDR3 consists of 17 residues. CDR3 sequence: CASSGLLRRSRVYGYTF. CDR3 nucleotide sequence: TGTGCCAGCAGTGGCCTATTGCGTAGGTCACGGGTCTATGGCTACACCTTC.

The V gene is TRBV14, the J gene TRBJ1-4; 9 nucleotides align to TRBD1. The ends lost 3 bases at V and 8 bases at J; junction bases unmatched: 4. The germline V gene encodes CDR1 SGHDN and CDR2 FVKESK. The CDR3 has 14 residues. CDR3 region: CASSQWDRVEKLFF. The CDR3 nucleotides are TGTGCCAGCAGCCAGTGGGACAGGGTCGAAAAACTGTTTTTT.

The V call is TRBV28, the J call TRBJ1-2; D is possibly TRBD1 (5 bases). The CDR3 runs to 15 residues. V was cut by 3 bases and J by 6 bases, with 17 bases left in between. CDR1 MDHEN and CDR2 SYDVKM come from the germline V gene. The CDR3 nucleotides are TGTGCCAGCAGTTTTGCCAGGGATGGTTTCAATGGCTACACCTTC. It translates to CASSFARDGFNGYTF.

The chain joins TRBV2 to TRBJ1-6, with 7 bases that match TRBD1. The CDR3 sequence is 15 residues long. J lost 10 bases, V lost 5 bases, and 11 bases had no gene match. Per germline, CDR1 SNHLY and CDR2 FYNNEI. CDR3 loop: CASSPTEGAWSPLHF. Here the CDR3 DNA reads TGTGCCAGCAGTCCCACTGAGGGGGCTTGGTCACCCCTCCACTTT.

This chain links TRBV28 with TRBJ1-4; possibly TRBD1 for D (5 bases). V lost 6 bases and J 7 bases, leaving 15 bases between the germline ends. CDR3 size: 14 residues. CDR1 MDHEN and CDR2 SYDVKM come from the germline V gene. The CDR3 nucleotides are TGTGCCAGCAGGGGTAGGGGTAGTGGTGAAAAACTGTTTTTT. The encoded protein is CASRGRGSGEKLFF.

The chain's CDR3 is CASSLWTVYEQYF. The CDR3 nucleotides read TGTGCCAGCAGCCTATGGACAGTGTACGAGCAGTACTTC. The chain has TRBV3-1 (or the pseudogene TRBV3-2) and TRBJ2-7; D might be TRBD1 (6 bases). V was trimmed by 4 bases and J by 4 bases, leaving 11 bases between them. This CDR3 is built from 13 residues. Germline CDR1 LGHDT, CDR2 YNNKEL (reference sequence).

The chain has TRBV28 and TRBJ2-1; no firm D call. Germline V lookup: CDR1 MDHEN, CDR2 SYDVKM. The CDR3 spans 11 residues. V lost 4 bases to trimming and J lost 4 bases, with 2 bases between them. This CDR3 reads CASSSYNEQFF. The DNA for the CDR3 is TGTGCCAGCAGTTCTTACAATGAGCAGTTCTTC. Using reference TRBV28 and TRBJ2-1 for the parts outside the CDR3, the full variable domain is DVKVTQSSRYLVKRTGEKVFLECVQDMDHENMFWYRQDPGLGLRLIYFSYDVKMKEKGDIPEGYSVSREKKERFSLILESASTNQTSMYLCASSSYNEQFFGPGTRLTVL.

V and J are TRBV7-9 and TRBJ2-7; D uncertain. V lost 2 bases and J 6 bases, leaving 11 bases between the germline ends. The germline CDR1 and CDR2 sequences are SEHNR and FQNEAQ (reference sequence). This CDR3 spans 13 amino acids. This chain's CDR3 is CASSLYLYGEQYF. The CDR3 bases are TGTGCCAGCAGCTTATATTTGTACGGCGAGCAGTACTTC.

The genes are TRBV6-6 and TRBJ1-2, with D possibly matching TRBD1 (6 bases). The CDR3 length is 14 residues. Trimming removed 2 bases at V and 4 bases at J, with 11 bases between. Germline values: CDR1 MNHNY, CDR2 SVGAGI (reference sequence). The CDR3 here is CASSYRDTSYGYTF. The DNA for the CDR3 is TGTGCCAGCAGTTACCGGGACACGAGCTATGGCTACACCTTC.

The chain combines TRBV3-1 (or the pseudogene TRBV3-2) with TRBJ2-1; 8 positions match TRBD1. The V gene end was trimmed by 5 bases and the J gene end by 6 bases; junction bases not matched to a gene: 6. The length of the CDR3 is 14 residues. CDR1 and CDR2 (germline): LGHDT, YNNKEL (reference sequence). CDR3 protein: CASSGGQGGNEQFF. The CDR3 region has the DNA TGTGCCAGCAGCGGCGGACAGGGTGGCAATGAGCAGTTCTTC.

There are a few counts of this clone. The V call is TRBV5-6, the J call TRBJ1-6; D is ambiguous. Germline V gene data show CDR1 as SGHDT and CDR2 as YYEEEE. The CDR3 spans 16 residues. V gave up 0 bases and J gave up 10 bases, with 17 bases separating them. The CDR3: CASSLDGDLGRSPLHF. The CDR3 DNA reads TGTGCCAGCAGCTTGGATGGGGATTTGGGGAGATCACCCCTCCACTTT.

This chain joins TRBV9 and TRBJ2-5; TRBD2 aligns across 8 bases. V dropped 4 bases and J dropped 3; count of bases not matched to a gene: 5. The CDR3 totals 14 residues. The germline V gene has CDR1 SGDLS and CDR2 YYNGEE. The CDR3 sequence: CASSSGRGEETQYF. For the CDR3, the DNA is TGTGCCAGCAGCTCGGGGCGGGGGGAAGAGACCCAGTACTTC.

This clone turned up a few times. The rearrangement joins TRBV2 to TRBJ2-5; 9 nucleotides agree with TRBD2. V dropped 6 bases and J dropped 4; count of bases not matched to a gene: 9. The germline V gene encodes CDR1 SNHLY and CDR2 FYNNEI. This CDR3 has 15 amino acids. The CDR3 DNA reads TGTGCCAGCAGGGCGAGCGGGGGGCTAGCAGAGACCCAGTACTTC. This codes for CASRASGGLAETQYF.

V gene TRBV6-5 combines with J gene TRBJ2-7, with 7 bases lining up with TRBD2. Germline V gene data show CDR1 as MNHEY and CDR2 as SVGAGI. The CDR3 extends over 13 amino acids. The V gene end was trimmed by 2 bases and the J gene end by 3 bases; junction bases not matched to a gene: 1. The CDR3: CASSYREGYEQYF. CDR3 sequence (DNA): TGTGCCAGCAGTTACAGGGAGGGCTACGAGCAGTACTTC.

The chain employs TRBV19 and TRBJ2-1, with TRBD2 matching 7 bases. The CDR3 contains 18 residues. The V gene's germline CDR1 is LNHDA and CDR2 SQIVND (reference sequence). V lost 2 bases to trimming and J lost 9 bases; unmatched junction nucleotides: 19. The CDR3 is CASSISGIAGYNAGEQFF. In DNA form, the CDR3 reads TGTGCCAGTAGTATATCGGGAATAGCGGGTTATAATGCCGGTGAGCAGTTCTTC.

This rearrangement joins TRBV6-2 or TRBV6-3 to TRBJ2-6; 14 bases line up with TRBD2. Trimming cost V 5 bases and J 2 bases; bases outside gene matches: 11. Germline V gene data show CDR1 as MNHEY and CDR2 as SVGEGT. The CDR3 covers 20 residues. The CDR3 sequence is CASSTPGLAGEGAGANVLTF. The CDR3 nucleotides are TGTGCCAGCAGTACCCCGGGACTAGCGGGAGAAGGTGCTGGGGCCAACGTCCTGACTTTC.

V gene TRBV3-1 (or the pseudogene TRBV3-2) combines with J gene TRBJ1-5, with D hard to call. This CDR3 region has 13 residues. Trimming removed 2 bases at V and 6 bases at J, with 8 bases between. Per the germline V gene, CDR1 is LGHDT and CDR2 is YNNKEL (reference sequence). In nucleotides, the CDR3 is TGTGCCAGCAGCCAACTATCGGGTCAGCCCCAGCATTTT. It encodes CASSQLSGQPQHF.

The rearrangement uses TRBV25-1 and TRBJ1-1; 10 bases map to TRBD1. V shed 4 bases and J 6 bases; nucleotides not matched to a gene: 11. This CDR3 contains 16 residues. Germline-derived CDR1 and CDR2 are MGHDK and SYGVNS. This CDR3 is CASSAYITGTGAEAFF. CDR3 DNA: TGTGCCAGCAGTGCCTATATTACCGGGACAGGGGCTGAAGCTTTCTTT.

The gene calls are TRBV7-3 and TRBJ2-2; 8 bases map to TRBD1. Germline V gene data show CDR1 as SGHTA and CDR2 as FQGTGA. The CDR3 is 15 residues long. Trimming cost V 5 bases and J 6 bases; bases outside gene matches: 8. CDR3 DNA sequence: TGTGCCAGCAGCCCCCAGGGGGCCGCCCCCGGGGAGCTGTTTTTT. Its translation is CASSPQGAAPGELFF.

The V gene is TRBV14, the J gene TRBJ2-5; 10 nucleotides match TRBD1. The CDR3 runs to 15 residues. From germline, CDR1 is SGHDN and CDR2 FVKESK. Trimming removed 6 bases from V and 4 bases from J; junction bases left unmatched: 8. This CDR3 is CASSPGTGARETQYF. CDR3 DNA: TGTGCCAGCAGTCCCGGGACAGGGGCACGAGAGACCCAGTACTTC.

The chain links TRBV19 to TRBJ1-6; maybe TRBD1 (5 bases). CDR1 and CDR2 from the germline V gene are LNHDA and SQIVND (reference sequence). CDR3 size: 14 residues. V lost 5 bases and J 7 bases, leaving 12 bases between the germline ends. The CDR3 DNA is TGTGCCAGTAGTCCCGGGACTGGAAATTCACCCCTCCACTTT. Encoded protein: CASSPGTGNSPLHF.

V gene TRBV9 combines with J gene TRBJ2-2, with D tentatively TRBD1 (7 bases). V lost 3 bases, J lost 3 bases, and 24 bases lay in between. The CDR3 loop spans 19 amino acids. Germline V lookup: CDR1 SGDLS, CDR2 YYNGEE. In DNA form, the CDR3 reads TGTGCCAGCAGCGCTAGGCGGGACAGAGGTTACGTTGACACCGGGGAGCTGTTTTTT. Translated: CASSARRDRGYVDTGELFF.

The chain carries TRBV7-9 and TRBJ1-6; 11 bases fit TRBD1. The CDR3 extends over 16 amino acids. Germline CDR1 and CDR2: SEHNR and FQNEAQ (reference sequence). Trimming took 6 bases from V and 9 from J; bases not matched to a gene: 10. CDR3 sequence: CASSITGTGGSSPLHF. The CDR3 region has the DNA TGTGCCAGCAGTATAACCGGGACAGGGGGGAGTTCACCCCTCCACTTT.

V and J are TRBV9 and TRBJ2-3; 12 bases are shared with TRBD2. The J segment lost 2 bases and the V segment lost 3 bases, leaving 13 bases of the junction unmatched. There are 19 residues in the CDR3. In germline, CDR1 is SGDLS, CDR2 YYNGEE. The CDR3 DNA reads TGTGCCAGCAGCGCCCAAGGGCATGGACTAGCGGGGTCCACAGATACGCAGTATTTT. Translation: CASSAQGHGLAGSTDTQYF.

Worth noting for this clone: This specimen includes other DNA sequences encoding the same CDR3. The chain links TRBV20-1 to TRBJ2-7; TRBD1 agrees at 7 bases. This CDR3 comprises 11 residues. CDR1 is DFQATT and CDR2 is SNEGSKA in the germline V gene (reference sequence). Trimming at V came to 6 bases and at J to 4 bases, leaving 3 bases not matched to a gene. The CDR3 nucleotides are TGCAGTGCCAGCAGGGGGTACGAGCAGTACTTC. Its translation is CSASRGYEQYF.

This clone was found once. The V gene is TRBV5-1, the J gene TRBJ2-5; TRBD2 is a possible D gene (6 bases). Germline loops: CDR1 SGHRS, CDR2 YFSETQ. The CDR3 spans 16 residues. V lost 7 bases to trimming and J lost 4 bases, with 23 bases between them. Here the CDR3 reads CASFIGHGGRGETQYF. In nucleotides, the CDR3 is TGCGCCAGCTTCATAGGGCATGGGGGGAGAGGAGAGACCCAGTACTTC.